Listed below are T cell receptor beta chains from one sample, sequenced in a study of blood T cells in healthy people across ages. Using its own MiXCR run on the 5' RACE reads, TCRdb lists one record per CDR3 protein. The repertoire holds 1.5 million to 2 million distinct CDR3 sequences, about 49% seen once, with around 2.1% in the top ten. Sequenced input: blood. These receptors were obtained from a woman aged 40 to 50 in good health. The CDR3 runs from the conserved cysteine through the conserved F or W. Fields, in order: V gene, CDR3 protein.

v_gene: TRBV20-1
CDR3aa: CSASGGARDMGEQYF

v_gene: TRBV4-2
CDR3aa: CASSQVPPVLYSYEQYF

v_gene: TRBV4-1
CDR3aa: CASSHLGQGKTGELFF

v_gene: TRBV7-6
CDR3aa: CASEIRPGEEQFF

v_gene: TRBV28
CDR3aa: CASSLGDRGTNEKLFF

v_gene: TRBV20-1
CDR3aa: CSATLSGGSRNEQFF

v_gene: TRBV12-3/TRBV12-4
CDR3aa: CASSLGYEAFF

v_gene: TRBV7-6
CDR3aa: CASSLIWGSEQYF

v_gene: TRBV27
CDR3aa: CASRVNTGGSNYGYTF

v_gene: TRBV4-3
CDR3aa: CASSQELLVYNEQFF

v_gene: TRBV5-1
CDR3aa: CASSRGPLSSGANVLTF

v_gene: TRBV15
CDR3aa: CATSSRQGHTDTQYF

v_gene: TRBV7-2
CDR3aa: CASSSPDGRNEQFF

v_gene: TRBV2
CDR3aa: CASSEQLIGETQYF

v_gene: TRBV27
CDR3aa: CASKRYNEQFF

v_gene: TRBV5-1
CDR3aa: CASSFKDTDTQYF

v_gene: TRBV3-1
CDR3aa: CASSQEGTSNEKLFF